This T cell receptor (beta chain) originates from a study of T cell repertoires in cytomegalovirus infection. Overall study context: Newly reported HLA-C-restricted and thoroughly characterized HLA-B-restricted CMV epitopes were employed.

This clonotype was recorded once. Antigen specificity is unknown. Findings and caveats of the study: Dominating the ex vivo response were HLA-C-restricted CMV-specific TCR beta clonotypes. Identification of carriers of CMV plus the relevant HLA was achieved through cumulative public TCR beta family frequency.

Via MiXCR, TCRdb re-called the reads, giving one row per CDR3 protein. The repertoire includes hundreds of thousands of distinct CDR3 sequences, around a third of them detected once, and 11% to 15% sits in the top ten. Here the sequenced sample was cultured CD8+ T cells from PBMCs, taken from culture after CMV antigen stimulation. This clonotype originated in a human donor in good health (CMV status not recorded). Some clones in this sample may be carry-over from other donors' samples.

The CDR3 DNA follows: TGTGCCACCAGCAGAGATCGCCAGGGGGCCACCGGGGAGCTGTTTTTT. Protein: CATSRDRQGATGELFF. The chain couples TRBV15 to TRBJ2-2, with 8 bases fitting TRBD1. The CDR3 length is 16 residues. Germline V lookup: CDR1 LNHNV, CDR2 YYDKDF (reference sequence). The trim removed 0 bases at V and 4 bases at J, leaving 4 bases unmatched.